This T cell receptor (beta chain) was retrieved from a study of blood T cell repertoires in COVID-19. The wider study: The study drew acute and convalescent COVID-19 samples from the United States, Italy and Spain.

The repertoire was sequenced with immunoSEQ multiplex PCR; TCRdb's copy has only in-frame clones and lacks some. The sample has approximately 270,000 clones; 85% to 90% are singletons. Grouping used clinical history reported by participants in a survey and questionnaire. Before being deemed recovered, Cohort 3 donors had two negative PCRs, clearance, or symptom resolution. This CDR3 is built from 14 residues. Per germline, CDR1 SGHNT and CDR2 YENEEA. The V end was cut by 4 bases, the J end by 0 bases, with 9 bases between. V and J are TRBV11-3 and TRBJ1-1; D is possibly TRBD1 (5 bases). The origin of this receptor is a man aged 35 to 55 who had recovered from COVID-19. The sequenced sample consisted of PBMCs or T cells enriched from blood (not recorded which). The CDR3 DNA reads TGTGCCAGCAGCTCCGAAGGGGTGAACACTGAAGCTTTCTTT. Translated: CASSSEGVNTEAFF.